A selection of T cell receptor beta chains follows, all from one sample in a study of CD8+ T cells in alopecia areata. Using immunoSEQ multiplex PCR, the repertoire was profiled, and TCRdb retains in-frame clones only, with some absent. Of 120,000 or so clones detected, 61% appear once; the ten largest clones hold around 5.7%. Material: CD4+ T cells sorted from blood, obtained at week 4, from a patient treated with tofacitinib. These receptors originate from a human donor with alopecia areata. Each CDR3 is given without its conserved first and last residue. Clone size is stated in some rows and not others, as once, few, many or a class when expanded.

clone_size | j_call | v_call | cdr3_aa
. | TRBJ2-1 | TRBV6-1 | ASSEVRTNEQF
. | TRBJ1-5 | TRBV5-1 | ASSLVPDNQPQH
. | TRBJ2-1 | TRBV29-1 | SGKPGQVYNEQF
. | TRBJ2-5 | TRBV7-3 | ASSPVRGGKETQY
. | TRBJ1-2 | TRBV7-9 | ASSPRQGGYGYT
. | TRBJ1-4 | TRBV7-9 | ASSLDGTGAERLF
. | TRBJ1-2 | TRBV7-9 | ASSYNRDRYGYT
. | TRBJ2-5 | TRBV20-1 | SASLETQY
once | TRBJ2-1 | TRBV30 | AWSVSQREWNEQF
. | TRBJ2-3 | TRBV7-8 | ASSLLPSTDTQY
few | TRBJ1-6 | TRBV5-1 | ASRRSRDGGSPLH
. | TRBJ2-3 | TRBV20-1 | SASREDTQY
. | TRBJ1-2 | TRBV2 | ASSEFRVGGIYGYT
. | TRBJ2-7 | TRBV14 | ASSTGQVSYEQY
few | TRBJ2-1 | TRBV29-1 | SALGYNEQF
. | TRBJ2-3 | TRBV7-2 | ASSSYTDTQY
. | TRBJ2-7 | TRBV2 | ASSRLATEQY
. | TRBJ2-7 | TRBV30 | AWRFAPYEQY
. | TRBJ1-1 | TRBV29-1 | SVDRANTEAF
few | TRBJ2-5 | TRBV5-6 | ASSSMQGAQTQY
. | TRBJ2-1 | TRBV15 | ATSTRERGEQF
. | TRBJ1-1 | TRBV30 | AWSVRNTEAF
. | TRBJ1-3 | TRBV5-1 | ASSSDSGNTIY
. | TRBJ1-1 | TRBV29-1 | SVDPAGRTEAF